In this sample, the clone carrying this T cell receptor (beta chain) turned up many times. Using its own MiXCR run on the RT-PCR reads, TCRdb lists one record per CDR3 protein. The data show about 680,000 distinct CDR3 sequences, over 12% seen once. Looked up from germline, CDR1 is MGHRA and CDR2 is YSYEKL. This CDR3 spans 13 amino acids. V was pared by 5 bases and J by 0 bases, with 8 bases between. Material: memory CD4+ T cells from blood. The chain employs TRBV4-1 and TRBJ2-7; D not certain. The clonotype originates from a female donor in good health, serving as a healthy control. Here the CDR3 reads CASSGRNSYEQYF. CDR3 in DNA: TGCGCCAGCAGCGGGCGGAACTCCTACGAGCAGTACTTC.